This TCR beta chain was sequenced during a study of early T cells in non-severe SARS-CoV-2 infection. This clonotype was counted many times. Individual cDNA molecules were tagged with unique molecular identifiers. TCRdb independently ran MiXCR on the 5' RACE reads; one entry per CDR3 protein. The table shows 65,000 to 85,000 distinct CDR3 sequences, with approximately 13% occurring only once. The germline gives CDR1 LNHDA, CDR2 SQIVND (reference sequence). The V and J ends lost 5 bases and 10 bases respectively, with 9 bases between them. The CDR3 has 11 amino acids. V and J are TRBV19 and TRBJ2-1, with no clear D. This receptor was obtained from an adult who was a healthcare worker with PCR-confirmed SARS-CoV-2 infection or an uninfected control (not recorded which). The sample consisted of whole blood. CDR3 sequence: CASSVRSEQFF. The CDR3 DNA follows: TGTGCCAGTAGTGTACGGTCAGAGCAGTTCTTC.